This entry features one T cell receptor beta chain sequence. Its specificity is not known. Between the trimmed V and J ends, which lost 2 bases and 3 bases, there was a span of 14 bases. Germline CDR1 reads MNHNS; CDR2 reads SASEGT. This CDR3 contains 15 residues. The entry originates in a study of T cell responses to AZD1222 COVID-19 vaccine. Regarding the study as a whole: Breadth and depth of Spike-specific TCRs rose after two AZD1222 doses.

The assay was immunoSEQ multiplex PCR, and TCRdb's table has in-frame clones only and misses some. The table lists about 140,000 clones, with 2% to 2.5% in the top ten. The TCR comes from an adult in good health. V gene TRBV6-1 combines with J gene TRBJ2-7, with a tentative D call TRBD2 (6 bases). Material: peripheral blood. The CDR3 is CASSESPPGVYEQYF. The CDR3 DNA sequence: TGTGCCAGCAGTGAATCCCCGCCGGGGGTCTACGAGCAGTACTTC.